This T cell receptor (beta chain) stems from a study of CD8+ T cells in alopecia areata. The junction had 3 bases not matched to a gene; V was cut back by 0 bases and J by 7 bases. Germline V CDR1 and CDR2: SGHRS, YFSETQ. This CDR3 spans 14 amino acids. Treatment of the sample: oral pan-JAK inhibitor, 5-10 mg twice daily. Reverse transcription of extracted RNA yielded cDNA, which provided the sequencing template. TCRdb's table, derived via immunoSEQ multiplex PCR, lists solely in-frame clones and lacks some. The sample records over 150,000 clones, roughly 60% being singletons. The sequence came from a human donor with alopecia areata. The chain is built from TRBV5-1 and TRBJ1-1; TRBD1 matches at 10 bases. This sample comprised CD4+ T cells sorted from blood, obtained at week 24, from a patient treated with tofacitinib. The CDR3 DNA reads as TGCGCCAGCAGCTTGGGACAGGGGGCGAGTGAAGCTTTCTTT. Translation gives CASSLGQGASEAFF.